The T cell receptor (beta chain) described here comes from a study of T-cell memory formation after mild COVID-19 (dated by TCRdb to 2020 to 2023). For the study in its entirety: TCR sequence clusters from the two donors were largely donor specific. In a couple of donors, T-cell clones that expanded and contracted after mild COVID-19 were followed by sequencing TCRalpha and TCRbeta repertoires longitudinally. The cohort comprised two young, previously healthy adult volunteers, one female and one male. General findings and caveats noted by the study authors: SARS-CoV-2 specificity was not confirmed for the second-wave clones peaking on day 37. The study included only a couple of mild cases, and larger cohorts that include severe cases with pre-infection samples were judged to be necessary. From day 15 to 85, contracting clones showed balanced CD4/CD8 phenotypes, whereas a second wave of clones that expanded from day 15 to 37 leaned towards CD4+. Contracting CD4+ clones appeared mostly in the CM and EM memory subsets, whereas CD8+ clones were enriched in EMRA. Some responding clones were detected in pre-infection memory, suggesting pre-existing cross-reactive memory T cells joined the SARS-CoV-2 response.

Looking up the germline V gene yields CDR1 SGHTA and CDR2 FQGTGA. V is pared back by 1 base and J by 1 base, with 7 bases lying between the germline termini. The CDR3 starts with the cysteine, ends with the phenylalanine, and has 14 residues. The read is trimmed to its CDR3 DNA, 42 bases read in frame from base 1. Ficoll-Paque density gradient centrifugation was the method used to isolate PBMCs. The table lists this clonotype with a few counts. There is no known antigen for this receptor. The record has no base qualities; no much larger clone is one base away. The data were produced on an Illumina NovaSeq 6000. Using 5'RACE with constant-segment primers, TCRalpha and TCRbeta cDNA libraries were constructed, with sample barcodes and unique molecular identifiers added in the process. Trizol reagent was used to extract RNA from every sample. Library amplification was performed in two PCR steps, and a second sample barcode and Illumina TruSeq adapters were introduced in the second step. Sequencing of the libraries was done on an Illumina NovaSeq, producing 2 x 150 bp paired-end reads. As for the authors' bioinformatics: Demultiplexing of reads and collapsing into UMI-guided consensus sequences were performed with migec v1.2.7. With mixcr v2.1.11, UMI consensuses were aligned to TRA and TRB V and J templates and assembled into clonotypes. A clonotype was counted as expanded or contracted only if both edgeR and NoisET called the change significant, with noise models trained on biological replicates. edgeR calls used a false discovery rate-adjusted p below 0.01 and a log2 fold-change threshold of 1. As an exploratory analysis of dynamics, max-normalized trajectories of the 1000 most abundant clonotypes were examined with PCA combined with hierarchical clustering. Each responding clone was given a CD4 or CD8 phenotype based on the CD4+ and CD8+ repertoires, which had been sequenced separately. Using fastp trimming at Q25 and MiXCR clonotype assembly, TCRdb reanalyzed the public sequencing data and kept in-frame beta chains. A single entry per CDR3 protein holds the most common genes and DNA from its merged rows. TCRdb, rather than the study authors, made the V and J calls. Here the sample has about 400,000 distinct CDR3 sequences; less than 25% occur a single time. Jointly, the top ten make up roughly 13% of the sample.

The rearrangement combines TRBV7-3 with TRBJ2-5, with the D gene too uncertain to name. The clonotype was recovered from an adult woman who had mild COVID-19 (a few samples of this study predate the infection). The sample titles of this study are shuffled in the database, so cell type and time point are left out; the donor was told from shared clones. Sequencing was done on a sample of PBMCs or a T cell subset sorted from them (not recorded which). The nucleotides are TGTGCCAGCAGCTTAATAAGGCTCCAAGAGACCCAGTACTTC. Translated, this gives CASSLIRLQETQYF. The full variable domain, completed from the reference TRBV7-3 and TRBJ2-5 proteins outside the CDR3, reads GAGVSQTPSNKVTEKGKYVELRCDPISGHTALYWYRQSLGQGPEFLIYFQGTGAADDSGLPNDRFFAVRPEGSVSTLKIQRTERGDSAVYLCASSLIRLQETQYFGPGTRLLVL.